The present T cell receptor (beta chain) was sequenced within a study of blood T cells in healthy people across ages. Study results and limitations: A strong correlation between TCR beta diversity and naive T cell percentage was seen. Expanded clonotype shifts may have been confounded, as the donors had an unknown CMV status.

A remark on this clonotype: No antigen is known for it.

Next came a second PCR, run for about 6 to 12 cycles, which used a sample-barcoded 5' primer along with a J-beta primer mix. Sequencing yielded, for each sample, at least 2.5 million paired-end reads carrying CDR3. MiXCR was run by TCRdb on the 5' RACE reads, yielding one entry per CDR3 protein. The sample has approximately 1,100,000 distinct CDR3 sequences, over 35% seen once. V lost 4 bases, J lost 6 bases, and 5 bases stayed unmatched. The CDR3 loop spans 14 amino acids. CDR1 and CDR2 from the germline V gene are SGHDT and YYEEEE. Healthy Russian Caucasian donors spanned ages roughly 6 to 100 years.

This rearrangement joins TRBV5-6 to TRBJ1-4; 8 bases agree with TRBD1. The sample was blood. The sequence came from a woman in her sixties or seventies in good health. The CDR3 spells CASSHRGLYEKLFF. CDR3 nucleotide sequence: TGTGCCAGCAGCCACAGGGGGTTGTATGAAAAACTGTTTTTT. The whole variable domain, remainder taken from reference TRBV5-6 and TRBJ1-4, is DAGVTQSPTHLIKTRGQQVTLRCSPKSGHDTVSWYQQALGQGPQFIFQYYEEEERQRGNFPDRFSGHQFPNYSSELNVNALLLGDSALYLCASSHRGLYEKLFFGSGTQLSVL.